The rows below give T cell receptor beta chains drawn from one sample of a study of blood T cell repertoires in COVID-19. Profiled with immunoSEQ multiplex PCR; TCRdb holds only in-frame clones, not every one. The sample has a few hundred thousand clones, roughly 90% seen once. The material sequenced was peripheral blood. All receptors come from a woman in her 30s with COVID-19, enrolled during active disease. Both conserved end residues are part of each CDR3. Fields, in order: V gene, clone size, J gene, D gene, CDR3 protein, CDR3 DNA. The D gene is left open where the match is weak. Expanded clones get a size class; other rows say once, few or many, or leave the size out.

>TRBV6-2/TRBV6-3|-|TRBJ2-2|-
CASSRGGGSTGELFF
TGTGCCAGCAGCCGAGGGGGGGGCTCGACCGGGGAGCTGTTTTTT
>TRBV6-5|-|TRBJ1-4|-
CASTKKGRGEKLFF
TGTGCCAGCACCAAGAAGGGGCGAGGTGAAAAACTGTTTTTT
>TRBV7-6|once|TRBJ1-1|-
CASSLARENTEAFF
TGTGCCAGCAGCTTAGCACGGGAGAACACTGAAGCTTTCTTT
>TRBV5-5|-|TRBJ2-3|-
CASEYYQGITDTQYF
TGTGCCAGCGAATATTATCAGGGGATAACAGATACGCAGTATTTT
>TRBV7-9|-|TRBJ2-2|-
CASSFGGTGELFF
TGTGCCAGCAGCTTTGGCGGCACCGGGGAGCTGTTTTTT
>TRBV5-1|-|TRBJ2-1|TRBD2
CASSLGTSGRSSYNEQFF
TGCGCCAGCAGCTTGGGGACTAGCGGGAGGAGCTCCTACAATGAGCAGTTCTTC
>TRBV18|-|TRBJ1-5|TRBD1
CASSLTVAGGRNQPQHF
TGTGCCAGCTCACTTACCGTGGCAGGGGGTCGCAATCAGCCCCAGCATTTT
>TRBV19|-|TRBJ1-6|TRBD1
CASSLGGTGDSPLHF
TGTGCCAGTAGCCTCGGCGGGACAGGGGATTCACCCCTCCACTTT
>TRBV3-1/TRBV3-2|-|TRBJ2-3|TRBD2
CASSQEVVPLAALEPDTQYF
TGTGCCAGCAGCCAAGAGGTAGTTCCGCTAGCGGCCTTAGAGCCAGATACGCAGTATTTT
>TRBV6-2/TRBV6-3|-|TRBJ2-3|TRBD1
CASSYRPGQGGDTQYF
TGTGCCAGCAGTTACCGACCGGGACAGGGTGGAGATACGCAGTATTTT
>TRBV3-1/TRBV3-2|-|TRBJ2-5|-
CASSLTNQETQYF
TGTGCCAGCAGCCTGACTAACCAAGAGACCCAGTACTTC
>TRBV18|-|TRBJ2-5|-
CASSPTPGETQYF
TGTGCCAGCTCACCAACCCCCGGAGAGACCCAGTACTTC
>TRBV2|-|TRBJ1-6|TRBD1
CAIHDRASPLHF
TGTGCCATCCATGACAGGGCTTCACCCCTCCACTTT
>TRBV10-1|-|TRBJ1-3|-
CASSEDGRGTGNTIYF
TGCGCCAGCAGTGAAGATGGCAGGGGAACGGGAAACACCATATATTTT
>TRBV19|-|TRBJ1-2|-
CASSIGMVPPPNYGYTF
TGTGCCAGTAGTATCGGGATGGTTCCCCCTCCTAACTATGGCTACACCTTC
>TRBV24-1|-|TRBJ1-4|-
CATSDSQTATNEKLFF
TGTGCCACCAGTGATTCGCAGACAGCAACTAATGAAAAACTGTTTTTT
>TRBV25-1|-|TRBJ2-1|TRBD2
CASSESSGRAGSYNEQFF
TGTGCCAGCAGTGAATCTAGCGGGAGGGCCGGATCCTACAATGAGCAGTTCTTC
>TRBV10-3|-|TRBJ1-5|TRBD1
CAISRTGANQPQHF
TGTGCCATCAGTCGGACAGGGGCCAATCAGCCCCAGCATTTT
>TRBV6-5|-|TRBJ1-2|TRBD1
CASSRTTTGPYGYTF
TGTGCCAGCAGTAGGACAACGACAGGGCCCTATGGCTACACCTTC
>TRBV7-9|-|TRBJ2-3|TRBD2
CASSLGVWREGTDTQYF
TGTGCCAGCAGCTTGGGGGTTTGGCGGGAGGGCACAGATACGCAGTATTTT
>TRBV10-3|-|TRBJ1-2|TRBD1
CAISESGTGGYGYTF
TGTGCCATCAGTGAGTCGGGGACAGGGGGCTATGGCTACACCTTC
>TRBV6-2/TRBV6-3|-|TRBJ1-1|-
CASSYGTRNTEAFF
TGTGCCAGCAGTTATGGGACAAGAAACACTGAAGCTTTCTTT
>TRBV5-5|once|TRBJ2-1|-
CASSSFGHSYNEQFF
TGTGCCAGCAGCTCCTTCGGACACTCCTACAATGAGCAGTTCTTC
>TRBV4-1|-|TRBJ2-1|TRBD2
CASSQDVAGGWNEQFF
TGCGCCAGCAGCCAAGATGTAGCGGGGGGGTGGAATGAGCAGTTCTTC
>TRBV7-2|once|TRBJ2-3|TRBD2
CASSQTSGAVADTQYF
TGTGCCAGCAGCCAGACTAGCGGGGCCGTTGCAGATACGCAGTATTTT
>TRBV5-1|-|TRBJ2-1|-
CASSLAPGVDEQFF
TGCGCCAGCAGCTTGGCCCCAGGGGTGGATGAGCAGTTCTTC
>TRBV5-6|-|TRBJ1-2|-
CASSLASGTLYNYGYTF
TGTGCCAGCAGCTTGGCTTCCGGGACACTCTACAACTATGGCTACACCTTC
>TRBV5-1|-|TRBJ2-2|TRBD2
CASSRSSGKLDTGELFF
TGCGCCAGCAGCCGTAGTAGCGGGAAGTTGGACACCGGGGAGCTGTTTTTT
>TRBV28|-|TRBJ1-1|-
CASSPGGATAAFF
TGTGCCAGCAGCCCGGGTGGCGCGACCGCAGCTTTCTTT
>TRBV5-8|-|TRBJ1-5|TRBD1
CASNIQGNDQPQHF
TGTGCCAGCAACATACAGGGGAACGATCAGCCCCAGCATTTT
>TRBV7-2|-|TRBJ1-2|-
CASSPHSHSNYGYTF
TGTGCCAGCAGCCCCCATTCCCACAGTAACTATGGCTACACCTTC
>TRBV7-9|few|TRBJ2-1|TRBD2
CASSLGSGSTYNEQFF
TGTGCCAGCAGCTTAGGTAGCGGGAGCACGTACAATGAGCAGTTCTTC
>TRBV5-1|-|TRBJ2-5|TRBD1
CASSSNYRGPETQYF
TGCGCCAGCAGCAGCAACTACAGGGGTCCGGAGACCCAGTACTTC
>TRBV5-6|-|TRBJ2-3|TRBD2
CASSLTRTSSTDTQYF
TGTGCCAGCAGCCTCACACGGACTAGCAGCACAGATACGCAGTATTTT
>TRBV6-4|once|TRBJ1-2|-
CASSDFRYGYTF
TGTGCCAGCAGTGACTTCCGCTATGGCTACACCTTC
>TRBV21-1|-|TRBJ2-3|-
CASSPGTGGCTDTQYF
TGTGCCAGCAGCCCCGGCACAGGGGGCTGCACAGATACGCAGTATTTT
>TRBV5-1|-|TRBJ2-2|TRBD1
CASSLDGTENTGELFF
TGCGCCAGCAGCTTGGATGGGACAGAGAACACCGGGGAGCTGTTTTTT
>TRBV5-1|-|TRBJ2-3|TRBD1
CASSPIRGPGTDTQYF
TGCGCCAGCAGCCCAATCAGGGGGCCAGGCACAGATACGCAGTATTTT
>TRBV5-1|-|TRBJ1-4|-
CASSLGGRNEKLFF
TGCGCCAGCAGCTTAGGTGGGCGAAATGAAAAACTGTTTTTT
>TRBV3-1/TRBV3-2|-|TRBJ2-7|TRBD1
CASSLGTGQAYEQYF
TGTGCCAGCAGCCTTGGGACAGGGCAAGCCTACGAGCAGTACTTC
>TRBV5-4|once|TRBJ2-2|TRBD2
CASSSTSGGTGELFF
TGTGCCAGCAGCTCGACTAGCGGGGGAACCGGGGAGCTGTTTTTT
>TRBV11-3|once|TRBJ2-1|-
CASSFGHEQFF
TGTGCCAGCAGCTTCGGACACGAGCAGTTCTTC
>TRBV19|-|TRBJ2-4|-
CASSPRPAGRVRTGAKNIQYF
TGTGCCAGTAGTCCACGCCCGGCGGGGAGAGTGCGAACGGGAGCCAAAAACATTCAGTACTTC
>TRBV2|-|TRBJ2-6|-
CASSGQAAFSGANVLTF
TGTGCCAGCAGTGGACAGGCGGCTTTCTCTGGGGCCAACGTCCTGACTTTC
>TRBV7-9|once|TRBJ2-5|-
CASSSDSTQYF
TGTGCCAGCAGCTCCGACAGCACCCAGTACTTC
>TRBV15|-|TRBJ2-2|TRBD2
CATSRGAGGPTGELFF
TGTGCCACCAGCAGAGGAGCGGGGGGACCCACCGGGGAGCTGTTTTTT
>TRBV19|-|TRBJ2-7|-
CASRPGNAPTYEQYF
TGTGCCAGCAGGCCTGGTAACGCACCAACCTACGAGCAGTACTTC
>TRBV4-3|-|TRBJ1-2|TRBD1
CASSRDQGAYGYTF
TGCGCCAGCAGCCGGGATCAGGGGGCCTATGGCTACACCTTC
>TRBV3-1/TRBV3-2|-|TRBJ2-6|-
CASSPGYSGANVLTF
TGTGCCAGCAGCCCGGGGTACTCTGGGGCCAACGTCCTGACTTTC
>TRBV19|-|TRBJ1-1|TRBD1
CASSRQGAPSGAFF
TGTGCCAGTAGTCGACAGGGGGCTCCCTCGGGAGCTTTCTTT
>TRBV27|-|TRBJ1-1|-
CASRGPRFEAFF
TGTGCCAGCAGAGGCCCCAGGTTTGAAGCTTTCTTT
>TRBV5-6|-|TRBJ2-6|-
CASSYISGANVLTF
TGTGCCAGCAGCTACATATCTGGGGCCAACGTCCTGACTTTC
>TRBV4-3|-|TRBJ2-2|-
CASSQPTGGRGGGELFF
TGCGCCAGCAGCCAGCCCACCGGGGGGCGCGGAGGCGGGGAGCTGTTTTTT
>TRBV11-2|-|TRBJ2-2|TRBD1
CASSWTGNTGELFF
TGTGCCAGCAGCTGGACAGGGAACACCGGGGAGCTGTTTTTT